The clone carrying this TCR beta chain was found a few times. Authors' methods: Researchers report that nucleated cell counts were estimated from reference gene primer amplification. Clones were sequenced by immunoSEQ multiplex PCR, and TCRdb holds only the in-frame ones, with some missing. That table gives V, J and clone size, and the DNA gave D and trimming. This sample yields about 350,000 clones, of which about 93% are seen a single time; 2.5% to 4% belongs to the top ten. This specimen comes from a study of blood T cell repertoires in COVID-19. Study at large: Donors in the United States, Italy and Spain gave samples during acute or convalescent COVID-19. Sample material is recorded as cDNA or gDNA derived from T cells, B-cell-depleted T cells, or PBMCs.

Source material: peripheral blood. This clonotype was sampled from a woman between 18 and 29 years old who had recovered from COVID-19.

CDR3 protein: CASSETAGSTGELFF. CDR3 nucleotide sequence: TGTGCCAGCAGTGAAACGGCAGGCAGCACCGGGGAGCTGTTTTTT. The chain combines TRBV6-1 with TRBJ2-2; no definite D call. There are 15 residues in the CDR3. Germline V gene sequence: CDR1 MNHNS, CDR2 SASEGT. Trimming took 2 bases from V and 4 from J, leaving 11 bases between them.